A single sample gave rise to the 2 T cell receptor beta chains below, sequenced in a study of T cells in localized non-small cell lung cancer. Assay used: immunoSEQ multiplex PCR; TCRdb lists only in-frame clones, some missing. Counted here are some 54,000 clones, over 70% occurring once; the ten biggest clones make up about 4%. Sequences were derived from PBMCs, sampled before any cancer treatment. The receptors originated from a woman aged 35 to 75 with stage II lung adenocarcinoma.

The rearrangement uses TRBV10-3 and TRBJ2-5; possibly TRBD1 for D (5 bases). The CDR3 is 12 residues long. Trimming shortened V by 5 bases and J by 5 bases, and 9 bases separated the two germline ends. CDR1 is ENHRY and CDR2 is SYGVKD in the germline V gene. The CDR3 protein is CAISSGSETQYF. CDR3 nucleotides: TGTGCCATCAGTTCAGGGTCCGAGACCCAGTACTTC.

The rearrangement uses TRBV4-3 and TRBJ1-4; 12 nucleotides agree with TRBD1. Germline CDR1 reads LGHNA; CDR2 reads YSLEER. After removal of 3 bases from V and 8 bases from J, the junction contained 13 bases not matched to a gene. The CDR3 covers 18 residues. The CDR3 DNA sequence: TGCGCCAGCAGCCAGTCCGGGACAGGGGGCCCGGTCGGCGAAAAACTGTTTTTT. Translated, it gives CASSQSGTGGPVGEKLFF.